The clone carrying this TCR beta chain has more than one count but fewer than ten. The sample originates from a study of T-cell reconstitution after alpha-beta-depleted transplantation in children. V gave up 5 bases and J gave up 9 bases, with 14 bases separating them. This CDR3 region has 13 residues. The germline CDR1 and CDR2 sequences are MNHEY and SVGEGT. It was with unique molecular identifiers that the TCRbeta library was prepared. Each CDR3 protein gets one entry after TCRdb re-called the PCR reads with MiXCR. The table lists roughly 500,000 distinct CDR3 sequences, approximately 13% of them singletons.

Sequences were derived from PBMCs from the stem cell graft donor, sampled from the stem cell graft. The TCR originated in a human donor who donated a stem cell graft to a child with combined immunodeficiency. The chain combines TRBV6-2 or TRBV6-3 with TRBJ2-1, with D unclear. CDR3 residues: CASSPPSILEQFF. Here the CDR3 DNA reads TGTGCCAGCAGTCCTCCGAGTATCCTTGAGCAGTTCTTC.